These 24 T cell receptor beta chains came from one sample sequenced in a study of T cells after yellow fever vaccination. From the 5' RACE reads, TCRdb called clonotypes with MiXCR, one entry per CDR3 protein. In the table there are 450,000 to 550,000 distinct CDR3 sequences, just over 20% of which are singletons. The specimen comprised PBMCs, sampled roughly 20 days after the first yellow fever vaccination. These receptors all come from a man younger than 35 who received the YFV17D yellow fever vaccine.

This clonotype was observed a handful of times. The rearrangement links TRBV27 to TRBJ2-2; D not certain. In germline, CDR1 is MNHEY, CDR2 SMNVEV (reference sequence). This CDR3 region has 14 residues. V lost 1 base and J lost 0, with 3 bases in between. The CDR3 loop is CASSLYTNTGELFF. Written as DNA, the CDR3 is TGTGCCAGCAGTTTATACACGAACACCGGGGAGCTGTTTTTT.

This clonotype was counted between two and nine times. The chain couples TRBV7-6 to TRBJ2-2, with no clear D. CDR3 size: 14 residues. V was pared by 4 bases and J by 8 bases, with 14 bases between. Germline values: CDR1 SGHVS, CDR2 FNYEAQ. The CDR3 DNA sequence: TGTGCCAGCAGCTCGGGCCCGCTCGTGGGGGAGCTGTTTTTT. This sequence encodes CASSSGPLVGELFF.

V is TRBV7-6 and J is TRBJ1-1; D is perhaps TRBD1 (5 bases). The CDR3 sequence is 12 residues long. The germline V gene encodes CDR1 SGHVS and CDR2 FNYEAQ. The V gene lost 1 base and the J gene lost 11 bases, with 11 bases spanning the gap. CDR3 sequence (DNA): TGTGCCAGCAGCTTAGGGGGTCGGGGGGCTTTCTTT. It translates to CASSLGGRGAFF.

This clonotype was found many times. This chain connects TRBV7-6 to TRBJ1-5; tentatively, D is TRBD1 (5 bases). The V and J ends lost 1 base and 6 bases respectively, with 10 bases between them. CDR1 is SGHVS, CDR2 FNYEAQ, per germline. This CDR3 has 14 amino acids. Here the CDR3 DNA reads TGTGCCAGCAGCTTAGATGGGGGGGGTCAGCCCCAGCATTTT. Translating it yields CASSLDGGGQPQHF.

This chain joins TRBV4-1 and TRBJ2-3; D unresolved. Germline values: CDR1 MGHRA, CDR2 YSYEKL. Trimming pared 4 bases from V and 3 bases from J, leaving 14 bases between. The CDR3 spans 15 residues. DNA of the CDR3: TGCGCCAGCAGCCCTTTGGCGGTAGATACAGATACGCAGTATTTT. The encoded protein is CASSPLAVDTDTQYF.

The CDR3 DNA reads TGCGCCAGCAGCCAGGGACAGGGACTGGGTTCACCCCTCCACTTT. Protein product: CASSQGQGLGSPLHF. V is TRBV4-1 and J is TRBJ1-6; TRBD1 matches at 9 bases. The germline V gene has CDR1 MGHRA and CDR2 YSYEKL. The CDR3 length is 15 residues. The V and J ends lost 3 bases and 9 bases, in that order; junction bases with no gene match: 6.

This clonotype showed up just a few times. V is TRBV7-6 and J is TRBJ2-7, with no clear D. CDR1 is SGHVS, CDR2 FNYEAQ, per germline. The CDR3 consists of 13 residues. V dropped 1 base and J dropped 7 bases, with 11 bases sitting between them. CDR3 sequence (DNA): TGTGCCAGCAGCTTAGGGTCGTGGCAGGAGCAGTACTTC. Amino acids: CASSLGSWQEQYF.

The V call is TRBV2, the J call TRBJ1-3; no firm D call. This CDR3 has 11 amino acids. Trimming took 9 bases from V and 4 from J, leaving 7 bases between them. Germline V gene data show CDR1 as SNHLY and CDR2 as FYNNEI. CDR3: CARARGNTIYF. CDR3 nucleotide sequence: TGTGCCAGGGCCCGCGGAAACACCATATATTTT.

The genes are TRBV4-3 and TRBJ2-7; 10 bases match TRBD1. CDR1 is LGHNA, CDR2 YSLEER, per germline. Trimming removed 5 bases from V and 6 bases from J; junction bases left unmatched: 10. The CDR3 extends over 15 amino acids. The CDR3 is CASSTGTGVIGEQYF. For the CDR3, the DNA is TGCGCCAGCAGCACCGGGACAGGGGTGATAGGCGAGCAGTACTTC.

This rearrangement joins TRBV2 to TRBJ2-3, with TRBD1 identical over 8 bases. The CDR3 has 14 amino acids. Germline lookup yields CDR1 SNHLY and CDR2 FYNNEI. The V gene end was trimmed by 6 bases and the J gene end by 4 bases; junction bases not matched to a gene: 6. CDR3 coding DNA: TGTGCCAGCAGCAGGGACAGGCGGGCAGATACGCAGTATTTT. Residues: CASSRDRRADTQYF.

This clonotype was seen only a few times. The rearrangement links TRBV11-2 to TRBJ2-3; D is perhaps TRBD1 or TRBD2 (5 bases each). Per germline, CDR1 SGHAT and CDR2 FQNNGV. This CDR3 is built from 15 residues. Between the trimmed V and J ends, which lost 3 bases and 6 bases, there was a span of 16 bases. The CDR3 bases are TGTGCCAGCAGCTTCTTTACCGGGGCGAGGGATACGCAGTATTTT. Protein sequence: CASSFFTGARDTQYF.

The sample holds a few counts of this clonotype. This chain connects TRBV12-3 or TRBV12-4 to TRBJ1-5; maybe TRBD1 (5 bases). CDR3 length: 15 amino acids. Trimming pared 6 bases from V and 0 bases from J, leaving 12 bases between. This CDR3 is CASSRRGDSNQPQHF. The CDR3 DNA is TGTGCCAGCAGCCGAAGGGGTGATAGCAATCAGCCCCAGCATTTT.

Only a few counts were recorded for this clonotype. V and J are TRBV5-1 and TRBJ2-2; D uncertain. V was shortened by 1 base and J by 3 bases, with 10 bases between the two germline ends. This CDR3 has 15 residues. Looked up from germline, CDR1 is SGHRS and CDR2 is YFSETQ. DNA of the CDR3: TGCGCCAGCAGCTTGTTAAGTTCGGACACCGGGGAGCTGTTTTTT. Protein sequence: CASSLLSSDTGELFF.

The CDR3 DNA reads as TGCGCCAGCAGCCAAATAGACTTGCTTATCTACAATGAGCAGTTCTTC. This codes for CASSQIDLLIYNEQFF. V gene TRBV4-1 combines with J gene TRBJ2-1; D remains unclear. CDR1 and CDR2 (germline): MGHRA, YSYEKL. V shed 2 bases and J shed 3 bases, with 14 bases lying between them. CDR3 size: 16 residues.

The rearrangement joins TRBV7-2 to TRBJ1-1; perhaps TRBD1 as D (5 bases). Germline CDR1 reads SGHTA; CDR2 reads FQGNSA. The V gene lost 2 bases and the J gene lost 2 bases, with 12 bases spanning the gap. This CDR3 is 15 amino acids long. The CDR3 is CASSLLRGGNTEAFF. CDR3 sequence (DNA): TGTGCCAGCAGCTTATTACGGGGGGGAAACACTGAAGCTTTCTTT.

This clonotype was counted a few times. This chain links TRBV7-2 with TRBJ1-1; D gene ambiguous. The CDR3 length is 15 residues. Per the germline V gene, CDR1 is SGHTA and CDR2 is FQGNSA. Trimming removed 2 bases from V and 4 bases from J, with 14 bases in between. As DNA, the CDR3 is TGTGCCAGCAGCTTAAGCATCTCGGCGGGCACTGAAGCTTTCTTT. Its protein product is CASSLSISAGTEAFF.

The CDR3 nucleotides read TGTGCCAGCAGGTTGGGACAGCACGACGAGCAGTACTTC. This gives the protein CASRLGQHDEQYF. The J gene is TRBJ2-7, the V gene TRBV7-9, with 7 bases that match TRBD1. In germline, CDR1 is SEHNR, CDR2 FQNEAQ (reference sequence). J lost 5 bases, V lost 6 bases, and 7 bases had no gene match. The CDR3 contains 13 residues. Full variable domain (outside the CDR3, taken from reference TRBV7-9 and TRBJ2-7): DTGVSQNPRHKITKRGQNVTFRCDPISEHNRLYWYRQTLGQGPEFLTYFQNEAQLEKSRLLSDRFSAERPKGSFSTLEIQRTEQGDSAMYLCASRLGQHDEQYFGPGTRLTVT.

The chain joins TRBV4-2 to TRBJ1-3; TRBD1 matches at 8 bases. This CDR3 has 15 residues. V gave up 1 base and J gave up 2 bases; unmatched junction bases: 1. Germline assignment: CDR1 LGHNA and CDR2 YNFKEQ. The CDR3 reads CASSQVTGAGNTIYF. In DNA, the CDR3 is TGTGCCAGCAGCCAAGTGACAGGGGCTGGAAACACCATATATTTT.

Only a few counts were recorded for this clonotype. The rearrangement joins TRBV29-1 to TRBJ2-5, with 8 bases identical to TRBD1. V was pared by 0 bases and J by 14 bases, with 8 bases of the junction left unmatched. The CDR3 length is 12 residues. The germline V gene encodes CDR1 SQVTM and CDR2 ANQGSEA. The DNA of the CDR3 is TGCAGCGTTGAAGATTTTAAGGCAGGGGGCTACTTC. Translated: CSVEDFKAGGYF.

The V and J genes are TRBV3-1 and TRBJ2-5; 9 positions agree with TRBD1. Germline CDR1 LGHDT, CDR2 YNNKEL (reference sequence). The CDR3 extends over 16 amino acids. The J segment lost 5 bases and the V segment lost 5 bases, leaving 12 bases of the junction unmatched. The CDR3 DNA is TGTGCCAGCAGCGGTATGGGGACAGGGCGCCAGGAGACCCAGTACTTC. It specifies CASSGMGTGRQETQYF.

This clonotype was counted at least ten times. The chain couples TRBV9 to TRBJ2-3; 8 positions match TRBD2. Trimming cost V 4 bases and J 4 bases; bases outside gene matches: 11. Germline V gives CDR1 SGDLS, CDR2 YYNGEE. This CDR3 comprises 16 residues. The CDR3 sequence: CASSLSGGAEADTQYF. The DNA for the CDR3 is TGTGCCAGCAGCTTATCCGGGGGGGCCGAGGCAGATACGCAGTATTTT.

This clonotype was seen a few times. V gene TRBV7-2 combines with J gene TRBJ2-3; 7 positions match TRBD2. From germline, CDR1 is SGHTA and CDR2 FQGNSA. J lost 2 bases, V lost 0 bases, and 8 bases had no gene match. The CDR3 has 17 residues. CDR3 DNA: TGTGCCAGCAGCTTAGCGCGATGGGGGGGTTCCACAGATACGCAGTATTTT. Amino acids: CASSLARWGGSTDTQYF.

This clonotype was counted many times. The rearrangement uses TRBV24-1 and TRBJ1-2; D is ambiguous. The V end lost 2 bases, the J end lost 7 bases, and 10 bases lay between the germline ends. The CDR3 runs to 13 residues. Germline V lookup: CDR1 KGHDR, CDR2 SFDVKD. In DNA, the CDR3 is TGTGCCACCAGTGATTACCCCAAGGGTGGCTACACCTTC. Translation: CATSDYPKGGYTF.

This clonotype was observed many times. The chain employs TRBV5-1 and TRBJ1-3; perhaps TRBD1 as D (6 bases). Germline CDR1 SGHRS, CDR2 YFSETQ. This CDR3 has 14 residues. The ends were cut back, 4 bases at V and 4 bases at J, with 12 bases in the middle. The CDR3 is CASSLAGTGNTIYF. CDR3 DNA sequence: TGCGCCAGCAGCCTGGCCGGGACAGGAAACACCATATATTTT.